This TCR beta chain was recorded in a study of Ad26.COV2.S vaccination and SARS-CoV-2 variants. For the study at large: Into the muscle, Ad26.COV2.S was dosed once or twice, 56 days apart.

Described treatment: over 15 received Ad26.COV2.S at low or high dose, single or two shots; roughly five received placebo; per-sample allocation not given. It was on day 63 after the first vaccine or placebo injection that samples were taken. This Boston cohort included adults aged 18-55 years. An Ad26 vector expressing Wuhan-strain SARS-CoV-2 spike served as the vaccine. TCRdb's table, derived via immunoSEQ multiplex PCR, lists solely in-frame clones and lacks some. In the table there are approximately 400,000 clones, about 83% of which are singletons. Germline CDR1 MNHEY, CDR2 SVGAGI. The CDR3 is made up of 15 amino acids. The germline V and J ends were trimmed by 2 bases and 1 base, with 9 bases remaining between them.

V is TRBV6-5 and J is TRBJ1-3; D call uncertain. The specimen comprised peripheral blood, sampled in a trial of Ad26.COV2.S vaccine versus placebo. The origin of this receptor is a person between 18 and 60 years old who received the Ad26.COV2.S COVID-19 vaccine or a placebo. In nucleotides, the CDR3 is TGTGCCAGCAGTTACCAGCCGGCTTCTGGAAACACCATATATTTT. This gives the protein CASSYQPASGNTIYF.